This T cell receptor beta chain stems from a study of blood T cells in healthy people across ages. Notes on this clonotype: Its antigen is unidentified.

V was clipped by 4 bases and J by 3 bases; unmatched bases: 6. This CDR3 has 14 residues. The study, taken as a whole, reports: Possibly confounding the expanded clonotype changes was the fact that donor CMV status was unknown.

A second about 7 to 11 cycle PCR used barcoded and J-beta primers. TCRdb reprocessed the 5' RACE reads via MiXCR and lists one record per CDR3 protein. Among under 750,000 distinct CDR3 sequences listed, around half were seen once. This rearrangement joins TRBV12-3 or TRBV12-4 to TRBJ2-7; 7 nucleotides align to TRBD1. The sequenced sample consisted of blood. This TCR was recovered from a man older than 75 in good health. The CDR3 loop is CASSSQGQSYEQYF. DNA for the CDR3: TGTGCCAGCAGTTCTCAGGGACAGAGCTACGAGCAGTACTTC.